These T cell receptor beta chains were read from a single sample in a study of vaccination and CD4 T cells after COVID-19. TCRdb ran MiXCR on the PCR reads and lists one entry per CDR3 protein. The sample includes over 25,000 distinct CDR3 sequences, approximately 48% of them seen just once. The sample consisted of CD4+ T cells from blood, taken about 7 months after SARS-CoV-2 vaccination. Receptors originate from a human donor who had recovered from COVID-19. The CDR3 runs from the conserved cysteine through the conserved F or W. The D gene is left open where the match is weak. The size entry is marked missing in some rows and otherwise reads once, few, many or a size class.

TRBJ1-5	TRBD1	-	TRBV28	TGTGCCAGCGCCTCCCAAGGACAGGGTGACGCGGGCAATCAGCCCCAGCATTTT	CASASQGQGDAGNQPQHF
TRBJ2-4	TRBD2	-	TRBV20-1	TGCAGTGTTAGCCCAGCGGGAGGGCCACTAGCCAAAAACATTCAGTACTTC	CSVSPAGGPLAKNIQYF
TRBJ1-1	-	-	TRBV6-1	TGTGCCAGCAGCTCCCAGATGGACCCTAGAACCCCCACTGAAGCTTTCTTT	CASSSQMDPRTPTEAFF
TRBJ2-5	-	few	TRBV24-1	TGTGCCACCGGAAACAGGGTTGCAGAACCCACATTACAAGAGACCCAGTACTTC	CATGNRVAEPTLQETQYF
TRBJ2-3	-	-	TRBV19	TGTGCCAGTAGTCCCCCCCGGGCCACCGGTGTGGTAGATACGCAGTATTTT	CASSPPRATGVVDTQYF
TRBJ1-5	-	-	TRBV28	TGTGCCAGCATGAGGGGGAGTCAGCCCCAGCATTTT	CASMRGSQPQHF
TRBJ2-4	-	-	TRBV15	TGTGCCACCAGCGGATATACAGGGGCCAAAAACATTCAGTACTTC	CATSGYTGAKNIQYF
TRBJ2-6	-	-	TRBV5-4	TGTGCCAGCAGCGGACAAAAGACAGGAGACGGGGCCAACGTCCTGACTTTC	CASSGQKTGDGANVLTF
TRBJ2-1	-	few	TRBV27	TGTGCCAGCAGTTTAGGGTATGAGCCCAATGAGCAGTTCTTC	CASSLGYEPNEQFF
TRBJ1-5	TRBD1	few	TRBV20-1	TGCAGTGCTTCGCAGGGGGCGAGCAATCAGCCCCAGCATTTT	CSASQGASNQPQHF
TRBJ1-5	-	-	TRBV20-1	TGCAGTGCCTTGGTGGGAGGGAGTGAAATAGAGCCCCAGCATTTT	CSALVGGSEIEPQHF
TRBJ2-1	-	-	TRBV20-1	TGCAGTGCTAGGCGTAGGGCCGATGAGCAGTTCTTC	CSARRRADEQFF
TRBJ1-5	TRBD1	few	TRBV6-5	TGTGCCAGCAGTTACACGAACAGGGGCGGGAATCAGCCCCAGCATTTT	CASSYTNRGGNQPQHF
TRBJ1-5	-	-	TRBV7-9	TGTGCCAGCAGCGCGGACAGTACGCCCCAGCATTTT	CASSADSTPQHF
TRBJ2-7	TRBD1	-	TRBV23-1	TGCGCCAGCAGTCAATCCGCGACAGGGGGCAGCCACGAGCAGTACTTC	CASSQSATGGSHEQYF
TRBJ2-7	TRBD1	few	TRBV6-1	TGTGCCAGCAGTCGAACAGGGGGGAACGAGCAGTACTTC	CASSRTGGNEQYF
TRBJ2-3	TRBD2	-	TRBV24-1	TGTGCCACCAGTGACACTAGCGGGAGACTTTATACGCAGTATTTT	CATSDTSGRLYTQYF
TRBJ1-5	-	-	TRBV20-1	TGCAGTGCCATAGAGGGGGGAGGACAGCCCCAGCATTTT	CSAIEGGGQPQHF